This T cell receptor (beta chain) is from a study of blood T cell repertoires in COVID-19. Assay used: immunoSEQ multiplex PCR; TCRdb lists only in-frame clones, some missing. The table records approximately 140,000 clones, 70% to 90% of them present only once. The germline V and J ends were trimmed by 5 bases and 0 bases, with 19 bases remaining between them. Germline V gene sequence: CDR1 SEHNR, CDR2 FQNEAQ (reference sequence). The CDR3 length is 17 residues. The source of this sequence is a man in his 60s with active or convalescent COVID-19. The sample was peripheral blood. The J gene is TRBJ1-2, the V gene TRBV7-9; D perhaps matches TRBD1 (6 bases). The CDR3 region is CASSISMGAIANYGYTF. The CDR3 bases are TGTGCCAGCAGCATTTCTATGGGGGCTATTGCTAACTATGGCTACACCTTC.